This entry describes one T cell receptor beta chain. This entry is derived from a study of blood T cell repertoires in COVID-19. Looking at the study overall: Samples of COVID-19 (acute and convalescent) were obtained from the United States, Italy and Spain.

Original handling: The assay estimated nucleated cells by amplifying reference gene primers. Produced via immunoSEQ multiplex PCR; TCRdb's table is partial and in-frame only. V and J calls and clone size are copied from that table; D and trimming were computed from the DNA. The sample consists of roughly 250,000 clones, over 70% of them appearing once. This CDR3 spans 14 amino acids. The V and J ends lost 1 base and 7 bases, in that order; junction bases with no gene match: 7. Germline V CDR1 and CDR2: SEHNR, FQNEAQ (reference sequence). The sample comprised peripheral blood. The clonotype comes from a man aged 35-49 years with active or convalescent COVID-19. The V call is TRBV7-9, the J call TRBJ2-7, with 7 bases matching TRBD1. CDR3 DNA sequence: TGTGCCAGCAGCTTAGGTACAGGGGCAAGGGAGCAGTACTTC. Translated, it gives CASSLGTGAREQYF.